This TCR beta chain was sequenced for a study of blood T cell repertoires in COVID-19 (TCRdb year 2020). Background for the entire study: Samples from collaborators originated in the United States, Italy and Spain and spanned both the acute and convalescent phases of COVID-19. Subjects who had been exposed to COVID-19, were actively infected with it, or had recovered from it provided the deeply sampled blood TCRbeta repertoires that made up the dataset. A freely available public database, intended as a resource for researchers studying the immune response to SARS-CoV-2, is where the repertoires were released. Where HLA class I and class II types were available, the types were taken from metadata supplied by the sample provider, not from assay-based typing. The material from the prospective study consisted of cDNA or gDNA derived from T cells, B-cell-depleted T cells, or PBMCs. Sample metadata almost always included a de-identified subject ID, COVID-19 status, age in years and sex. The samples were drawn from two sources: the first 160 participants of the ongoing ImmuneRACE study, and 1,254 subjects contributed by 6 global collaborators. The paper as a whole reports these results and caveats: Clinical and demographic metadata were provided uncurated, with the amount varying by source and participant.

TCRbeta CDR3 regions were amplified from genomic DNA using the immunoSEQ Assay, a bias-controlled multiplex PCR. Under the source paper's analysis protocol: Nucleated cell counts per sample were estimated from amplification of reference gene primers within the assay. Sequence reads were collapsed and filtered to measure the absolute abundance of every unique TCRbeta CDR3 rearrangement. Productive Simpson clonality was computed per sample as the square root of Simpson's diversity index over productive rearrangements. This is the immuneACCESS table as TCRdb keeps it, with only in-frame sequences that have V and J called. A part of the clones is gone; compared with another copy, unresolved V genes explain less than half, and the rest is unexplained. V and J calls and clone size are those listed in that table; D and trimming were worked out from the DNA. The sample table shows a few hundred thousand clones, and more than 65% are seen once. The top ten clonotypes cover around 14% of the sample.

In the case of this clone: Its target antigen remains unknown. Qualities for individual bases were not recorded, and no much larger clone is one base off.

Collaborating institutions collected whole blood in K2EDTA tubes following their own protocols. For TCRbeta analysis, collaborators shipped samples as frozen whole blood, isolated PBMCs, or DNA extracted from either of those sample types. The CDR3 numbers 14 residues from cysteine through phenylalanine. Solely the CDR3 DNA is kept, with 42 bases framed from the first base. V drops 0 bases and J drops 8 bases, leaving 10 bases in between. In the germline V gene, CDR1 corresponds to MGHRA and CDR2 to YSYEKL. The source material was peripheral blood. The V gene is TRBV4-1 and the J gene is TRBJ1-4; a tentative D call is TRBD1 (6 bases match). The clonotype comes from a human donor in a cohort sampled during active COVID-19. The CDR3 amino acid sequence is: CASSQEQGREKLFF. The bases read TGCGCCAGCAGCCAAGAACAGGGCCGCGAAAAACTGTTTTTT.